The clone carrying this T cell receptor beta chain has just one count. Its antigen remains unknown. Data came from immunoSEQ multiplex PCR; TCRdb stores just in-frame clones and leaves some out. Of 95,000 or so clones in the sample, 88% were seen once. V gave up 1 base and J gave up 0 bases, with 13 bases separating them. This CDR3 spans 16 amino acids. Germline CDR1 SGHRS, CDR2 YFSETQ. This sample was included in a study of T cell responses to AZD1222 COVID-19 vaccine. Study outcomes and limitations: Receipt of two AZD1222 doses was followed by a rise in Spike-specific TCR breadth and depth. The span of vaccine-associated CD4 TCRs extended across spike, with dominance at 160-218 and 743-854. The donor group comprised mostly white British people and more females; the analysis possibly underestimated clonal diversity.

The material sequenced was peripheral blood, taken on day 0 of AZD1222 vaccination. The TCR comes from an adult in good health. This rearrangement joins TRBV5-1 to TRBJ1-1; tentatively, D is TRBD1 (6 bases). The CDR3 region is CASSLTVTGLNTEAFF. The CDR3, as DNA: TGCGCCAGCAGCTTGACAGTCACAGGGCTGAACACTGAAGCTTTCTTT.